This T cell receptor (beta chain) was obtained from a study of T cell responses to AZD1222 COVID-19 vaccine. Study-level findings and limits: Donors in the cohort were predominantly white British and more often female, and clonal diversity was possibly underestimated. At baseline, just five or six AZD1222 recipients tested seropositive. Spike as a whole was targeted by vaccine-associated CD4 TCRs, dominant at 160-218 and 743-854. Within unmutated variant regions lay the reported targets of nearly half of spike-specific TCRs.

On this clone: Its antigen is still unknown.

The CDR3 spans 14 residues. Looked up from germline, CDR1 is SGHNT and CDR2 is YYREEE (reference sequence). V was trimmed by 3 bases and J by 9 bases, leaving 16 bases between them. The method was immunoSEQ multiplex PCR; TCRdb's version includes in-frame clones alone and lacks a portion of them. There are some 120,000 clones in the sample; around 90% occur only once, and approximately 9.6% lies in the top ten. This sequence originates from an adult in good health. Specimen: peripheral blood, collected on day 0 of AZD1222 vaccination. The genes are TRBV5-4 and TRBJ2-1; D possibly uses TRBD1 or TRBD2 (5 bases each). The CDR3: CASSWGTRSFEQFF. The CDR3 nucleotides are TGTGCCAGCAGCTGGGGGACCCGCAGTTTTGAGCAGTTCTTC.